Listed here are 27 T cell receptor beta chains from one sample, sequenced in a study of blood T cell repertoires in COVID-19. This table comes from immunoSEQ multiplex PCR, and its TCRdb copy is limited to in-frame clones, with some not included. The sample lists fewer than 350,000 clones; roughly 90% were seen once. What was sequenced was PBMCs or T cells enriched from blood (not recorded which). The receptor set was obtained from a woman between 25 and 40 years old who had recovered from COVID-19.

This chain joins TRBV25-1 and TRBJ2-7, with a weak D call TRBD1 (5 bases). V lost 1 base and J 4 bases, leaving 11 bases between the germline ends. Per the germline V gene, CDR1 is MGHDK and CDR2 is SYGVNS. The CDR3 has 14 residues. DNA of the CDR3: TGTGCCAGCAGTGAATTTGGCAGGGCGTACGAGCAGTACTTC. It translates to CASSEFGRAYEQYF.

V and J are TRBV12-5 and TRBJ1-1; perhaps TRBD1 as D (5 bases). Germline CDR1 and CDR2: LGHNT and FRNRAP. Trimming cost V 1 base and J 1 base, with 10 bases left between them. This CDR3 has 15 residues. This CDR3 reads CASGLGQGENTEAFF. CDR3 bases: TGTGCTAGTGGTTTGGGGCAGGGTGAGAACACTGAAGCTTTCTTT.

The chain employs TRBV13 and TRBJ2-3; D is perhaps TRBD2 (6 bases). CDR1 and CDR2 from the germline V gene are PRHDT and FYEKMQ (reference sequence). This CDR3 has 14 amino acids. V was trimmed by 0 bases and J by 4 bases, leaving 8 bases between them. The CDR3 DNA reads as TGTGCCAGCAGCTTAGGACTAGCAGCAGATACGCAGTATTTT. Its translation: CASSLGLAADTQYF.

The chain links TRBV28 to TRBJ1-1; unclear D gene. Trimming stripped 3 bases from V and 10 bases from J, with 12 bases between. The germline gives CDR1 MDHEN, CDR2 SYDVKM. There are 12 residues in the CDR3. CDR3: CASSFLRLGAFF. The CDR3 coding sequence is TGTGCCAGCAGTTTTCTCAGACTTGGAGCTTTCTTT.

The CDR3 sequence: CASNSLGRGFGYGYTF. In DNA, the CDR3 is TGTGCCAGCAACAGCTTAGGGCGGGGTTTCGGCTATGGCTACACCTTC. This sequence joins TRBV11-2 and TRBJ1-2; D is unclear. Germline assignment: CDR1 SGHAT and CDR2 FQNNGV. Trimming took 7 bases from V and 4 from J, leaving 22 bases between them. This CDR3 is 16 amino acids long. Looking up the rest from reference TRBV11-2 and TRBJ1-2 gives the full variable domain: EAGVAQSPRYKIIEKRQSVAFWCNPISGHATLYWYQQILGQGPKLLIQFQNNGVVDDSQLPKDRFSAERLKGVDSTLKIQPAKLEDSAVYLCASNSLGRGFGYGYTFGSGTRLTVV.

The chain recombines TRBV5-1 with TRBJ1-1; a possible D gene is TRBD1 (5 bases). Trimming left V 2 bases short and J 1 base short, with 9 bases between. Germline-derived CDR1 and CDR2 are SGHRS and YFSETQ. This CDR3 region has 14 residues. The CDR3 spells CASSFGAGNTEAFF. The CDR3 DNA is TGCGCCAGCAGCTTTGGGGCAGGGAACACTGAAGCTTTCTTT.

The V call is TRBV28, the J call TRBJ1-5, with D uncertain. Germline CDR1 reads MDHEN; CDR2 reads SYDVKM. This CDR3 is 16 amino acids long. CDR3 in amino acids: CASRRAEPNSNQPQHF. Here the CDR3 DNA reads TGTGCTTCGAGGAGGGCAGAACCTAATAGCAATCAGCCCCAGCATTTT.

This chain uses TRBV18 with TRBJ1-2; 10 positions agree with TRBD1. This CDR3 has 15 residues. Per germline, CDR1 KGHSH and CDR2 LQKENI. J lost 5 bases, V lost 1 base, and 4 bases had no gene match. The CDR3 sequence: CASSPRGDRGYGYTF. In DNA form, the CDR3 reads TGTGCCAGCTCACCACGGGGGGACAGGGGTTATGGCTACACCTTC.

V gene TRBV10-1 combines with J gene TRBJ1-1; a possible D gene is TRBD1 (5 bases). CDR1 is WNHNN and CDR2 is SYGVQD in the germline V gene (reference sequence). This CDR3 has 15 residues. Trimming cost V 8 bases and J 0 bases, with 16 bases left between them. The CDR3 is CASLAWGPMNTEAFF. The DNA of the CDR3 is TGCGCCAGCCTTGCTTGGGGCCCCATGAACACTGAAGCTTTCTTT.

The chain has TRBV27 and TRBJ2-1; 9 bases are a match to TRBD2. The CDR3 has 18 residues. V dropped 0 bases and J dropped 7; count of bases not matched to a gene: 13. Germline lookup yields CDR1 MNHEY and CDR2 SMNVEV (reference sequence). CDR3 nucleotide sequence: TGTGCCAGCAGTTTATCGAGATTGGCTAGCGGGAATAGGAATGAGCAGTTCTTC. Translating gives CASSLSRLASGNRNEQFF.

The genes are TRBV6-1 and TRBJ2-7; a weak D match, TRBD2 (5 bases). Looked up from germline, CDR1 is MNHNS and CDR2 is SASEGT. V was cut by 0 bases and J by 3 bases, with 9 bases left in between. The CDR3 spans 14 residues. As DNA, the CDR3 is TGTGCCAGCAGTGAAGCTGCGGGCTTCTACGAGCAGTACTTC. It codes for CASSEAAGFYEQYF.

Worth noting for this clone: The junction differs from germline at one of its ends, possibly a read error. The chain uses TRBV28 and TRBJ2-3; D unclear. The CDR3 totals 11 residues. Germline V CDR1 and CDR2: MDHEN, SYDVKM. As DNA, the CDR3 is TGTACCAGCAGAGAGACAGATACGCAGTATTTT. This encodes CTSRETDTQYF. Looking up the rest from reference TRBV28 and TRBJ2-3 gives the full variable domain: DVKVTQSSRYLVKRTGEKVFLECVQDMDHENMFWYRQDPGLGLRLIYFSYDVKMKEKGDIPEGYSVSREKKERFSLILESASTNQTSMYLCTSRETDTQYFGPGTRLTVL.

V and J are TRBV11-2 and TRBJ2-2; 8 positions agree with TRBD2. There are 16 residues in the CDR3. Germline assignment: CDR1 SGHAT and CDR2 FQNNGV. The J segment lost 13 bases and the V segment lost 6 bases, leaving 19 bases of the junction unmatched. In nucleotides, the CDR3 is TGTGCCAGCAGATATAACCGGGAGGGCTACCGGGGACCGCTGTTTTTT. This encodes CASRYNREGYRGPLFF.

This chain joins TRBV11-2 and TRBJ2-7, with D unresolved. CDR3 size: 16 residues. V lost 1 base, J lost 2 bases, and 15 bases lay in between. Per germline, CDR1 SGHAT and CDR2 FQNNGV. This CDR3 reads CASSLVISYGAYEQYF. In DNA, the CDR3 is TGTGCCAGCAGCTTAGTTATATCCTACGGAGCCTACGAGCAGTACTTC.

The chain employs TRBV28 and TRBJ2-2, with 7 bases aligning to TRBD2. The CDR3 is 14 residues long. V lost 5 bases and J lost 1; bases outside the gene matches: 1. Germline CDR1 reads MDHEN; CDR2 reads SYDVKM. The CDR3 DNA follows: TGTGCCAGCAGTAAGCGGGGGAACACCGGGGAGCTGTTTTTT. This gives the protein CASSKRGNTGELFF.

The CDR3 protein is CASSKIQAKGGYTF. CDR3 nucleotide sequence: TGCGCCAGCAGCAAAATACAGGCGAAGGGTGGCTACACCTTC. The rearrangement uses TRBV5-1 and TRBJ1-2; TRBD1 is a possible D gene (5 bases). The CDR3 length is 14 residues. V was trimmed by 4 bases and J by 7 bases, leaving 17 bases between them. From germline, CDR1 is SGHRS and CDR2 YFSETQ.

The CDR3 spells CASRWTESTEAFF. CDR3 sequence (DNA): TGTGCCAGCAGATGGACAGAGAGCACTGAAGCTTTCTTT. The chain combines TRBV27 with TRBJ1-1, with a tentative D call TRBD1 (6 bases). Trimming took 6 bases from V and 4 from J, leaving 12 bases between them. Per the germline V gene, CDR1 is MNHEY and CDR2 is SMNVEV (reference sequence). This CDR3 region has 13 residues.

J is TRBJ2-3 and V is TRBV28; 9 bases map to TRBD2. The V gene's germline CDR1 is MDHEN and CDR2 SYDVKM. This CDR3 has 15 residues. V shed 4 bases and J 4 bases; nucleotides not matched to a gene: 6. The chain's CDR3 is CASSSASGNADTQYF. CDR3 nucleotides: TGTGCCAGCAGTTCGGCTAGCGGGAATGCAGATACGCAGTATTTT.

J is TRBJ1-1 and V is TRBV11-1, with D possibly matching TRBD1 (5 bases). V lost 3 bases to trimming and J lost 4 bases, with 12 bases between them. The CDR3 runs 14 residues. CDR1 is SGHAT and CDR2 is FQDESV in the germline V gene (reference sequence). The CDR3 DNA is TGTGCCAGCAGCTTGATCGGGGGAAGCACTGAAGCTTTCTTT. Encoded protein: CASSLIGGSTEAFF. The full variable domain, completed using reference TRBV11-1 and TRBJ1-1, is EAEVAQSPRYKITEKSQAVAFWCDPISGHATLYWYRQILGQGPELLVQFQDESVVDDSQLPKDRFSAERLKGVDSTLKIQPAELGDSAMYLCASSLIGGSTEAFFGQGTRLTVV.

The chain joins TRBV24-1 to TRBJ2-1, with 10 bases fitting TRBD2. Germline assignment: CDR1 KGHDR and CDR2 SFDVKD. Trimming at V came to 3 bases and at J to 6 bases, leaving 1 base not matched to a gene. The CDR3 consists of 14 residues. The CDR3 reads CATSDSGRANEQFF. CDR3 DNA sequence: TGTGCCACCAGTGATAGCGGGAGGGCCAATGAGCAGTTCTTC.

CDR3 in amino acids: CASSLMAFGNTIYF. In DNA form, the CDR3 reads TGTGCCAGCAGTTTAATGGCTTTTGGAAACACCATATATTTT. The rearrangement uses TRBV27 and TRBJ1-3; D ambiguous. Germline V gene data show CDR1 as MNHEY and CDR2 as SMNVEV (reference sequence). CDR3 length: 14 residues. V dropped 2 bases and J dropped 3 bases, with 8 bases sitting between them.

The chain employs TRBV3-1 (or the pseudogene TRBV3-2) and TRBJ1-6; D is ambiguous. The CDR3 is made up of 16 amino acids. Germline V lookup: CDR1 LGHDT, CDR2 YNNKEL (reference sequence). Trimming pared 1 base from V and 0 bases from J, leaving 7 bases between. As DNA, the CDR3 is TGTGCCAGCAGCCAAGCCGGGGTCTCCTATAATTCACCCCTCCACTTT. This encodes CASSQAGVSYNSPLHF.

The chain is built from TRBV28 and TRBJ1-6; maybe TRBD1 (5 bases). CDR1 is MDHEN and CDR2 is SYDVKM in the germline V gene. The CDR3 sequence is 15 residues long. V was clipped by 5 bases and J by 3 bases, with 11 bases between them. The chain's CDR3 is CASSAGWDYNSPLHF. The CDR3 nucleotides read TGTGCCAGCAGTGCAGGGTGGGACTATAATTCACCCCTCCACTTT.

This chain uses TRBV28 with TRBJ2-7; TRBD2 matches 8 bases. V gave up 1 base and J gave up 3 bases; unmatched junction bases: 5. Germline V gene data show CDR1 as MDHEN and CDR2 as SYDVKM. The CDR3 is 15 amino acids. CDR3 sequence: CASSLFSGTLYEQYF. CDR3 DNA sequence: TGTGCCAGCAGTTTATTTAGCGGGACCCTCTACGAGCAGTACTTC.

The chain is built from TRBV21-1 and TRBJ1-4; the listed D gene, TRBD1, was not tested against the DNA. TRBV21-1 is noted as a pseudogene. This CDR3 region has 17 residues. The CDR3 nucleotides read TGTGCCAGCAGCGAACTTAATTGGGACAGGGTTAATGAAAAACTGTTTTTT. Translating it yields CASSELNWDRVNEKLFF.

CDR3 in DNA: TGTGCCAGCAGTGGCCGGACAGGGGGCGACCTCTCCGGAAACACCATATATTTT. It specifies CASSGRTGGDLSGNTIYF. The chain employs TRBV6-1 and TRBJ1-3; 11 positions match TRBD1. Germline CDR1 is MNHNS and CDR2 is SASEGT. The CDR3 totals 18 residues. V was clipped by 4 bases and J by 4 bases; unmatched bases: 12.

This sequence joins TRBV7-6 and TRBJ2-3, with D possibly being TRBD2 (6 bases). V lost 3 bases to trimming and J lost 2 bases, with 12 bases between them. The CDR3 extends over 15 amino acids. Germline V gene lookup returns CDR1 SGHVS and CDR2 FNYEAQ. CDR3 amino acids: CASSLYRGYTDTQYF. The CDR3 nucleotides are TGTGCCAGCAGCTTGTATCGGGGGTACACAGATACGCAGTATTTT.